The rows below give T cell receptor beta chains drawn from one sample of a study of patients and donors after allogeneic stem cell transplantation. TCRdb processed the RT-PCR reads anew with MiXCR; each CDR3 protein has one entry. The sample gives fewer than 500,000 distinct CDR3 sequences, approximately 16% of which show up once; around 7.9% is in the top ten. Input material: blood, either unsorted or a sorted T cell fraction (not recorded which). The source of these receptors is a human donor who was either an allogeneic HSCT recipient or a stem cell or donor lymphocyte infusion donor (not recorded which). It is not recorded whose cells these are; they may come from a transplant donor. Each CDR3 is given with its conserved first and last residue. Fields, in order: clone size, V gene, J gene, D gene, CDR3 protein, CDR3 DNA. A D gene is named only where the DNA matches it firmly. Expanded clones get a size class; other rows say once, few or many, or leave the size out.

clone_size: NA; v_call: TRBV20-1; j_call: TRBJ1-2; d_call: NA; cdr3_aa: CSASYTGYGYTF; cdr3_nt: TGCAGTGCTAGTTATACCGGTTATGGCTACACCTTC
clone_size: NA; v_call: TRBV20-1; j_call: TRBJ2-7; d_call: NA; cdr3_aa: CSAREGVSYEQYF; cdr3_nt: TGCAGTGCTAGGGAAGGGGTCTCCTACGAGCAGTACTTC
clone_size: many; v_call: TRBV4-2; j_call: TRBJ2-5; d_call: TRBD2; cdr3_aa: CASSSGTSGQETQYF; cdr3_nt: TGTGCCAGCAGCTCGGGGACTAGCGGCCAAGAGACCCAGTACTTC
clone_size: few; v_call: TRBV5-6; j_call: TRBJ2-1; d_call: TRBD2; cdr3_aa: CASSIGTSGSNEQFF; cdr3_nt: TGTGCCAGCAGCATCGGGACTAGCGGGAGCAATGAGCAGTTCTTC
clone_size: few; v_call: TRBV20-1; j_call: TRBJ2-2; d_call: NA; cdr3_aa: CSARDVKRRPGELFF; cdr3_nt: TGCAGTGCTAGAGATGTCAAGCGACGGCCCGGGGAGCTGTTTTTT
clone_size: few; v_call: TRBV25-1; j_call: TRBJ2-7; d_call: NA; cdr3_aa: CASSERGRNEQYF; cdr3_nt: TGTGCCAGCAGTGAAAGAGGTAGGAACGAGCAGTACTTC
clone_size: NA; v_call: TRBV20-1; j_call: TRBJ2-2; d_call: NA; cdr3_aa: CSAWGRNTGELFF; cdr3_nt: TGCAGTGCTTGGGGGAGGAACACCGGGGAGCTGTTTTTT
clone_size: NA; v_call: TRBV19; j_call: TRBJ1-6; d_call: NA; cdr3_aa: CASSPPLRQYNSPLHF; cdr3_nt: TGTGCCAGTAGTCCACCGCTCCGGCAGTATAATTCACCCCTCCACTTT
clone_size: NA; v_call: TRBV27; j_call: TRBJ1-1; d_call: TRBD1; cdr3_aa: CASSHGQVMNTEAFF; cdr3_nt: TGTGCCAGCAGTCACGGACAGGTTATGAACACTGAAGCTTTCTTT
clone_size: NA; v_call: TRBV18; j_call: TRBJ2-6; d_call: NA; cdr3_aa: CASSPLSPTGANVLTF; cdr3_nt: TGTGCCAGCTCACCGCTCTCGCCTACTGGGGCCAACGTCCTGACTTTC
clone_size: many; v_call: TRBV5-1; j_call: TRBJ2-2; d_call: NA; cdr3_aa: CASSPSRGELFF; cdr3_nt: TGCGCCAGCAGCCCATCTAGGGGGGAGCTGTTTTTT
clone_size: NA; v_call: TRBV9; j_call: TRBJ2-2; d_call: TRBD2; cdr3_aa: CASNGGGTGELFF; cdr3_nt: TGTGCCAGCAATGGGGGGGGCACCGGGGAGCTGTTTTTT
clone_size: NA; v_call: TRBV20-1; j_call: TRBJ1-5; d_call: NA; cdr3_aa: CSARARQLSNQPQHF; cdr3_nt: TGCAGTGCCCGGGCCCGACAGCTTAGCAATCAGCCCCAGCATTTT
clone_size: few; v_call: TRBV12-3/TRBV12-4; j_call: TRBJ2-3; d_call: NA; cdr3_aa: CASSPYLGTAGQYF; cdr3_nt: TGTGCCAGCAGTCCCTACCTCGGGACGGCCGGGCAGTATTTT
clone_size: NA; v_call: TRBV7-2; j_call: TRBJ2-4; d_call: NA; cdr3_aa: CASSSILLAAKNIQYF; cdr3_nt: TGTGCCAGCAGCTCCATTCTACTAGCCGCCAAAAACATTCAGTACTTC
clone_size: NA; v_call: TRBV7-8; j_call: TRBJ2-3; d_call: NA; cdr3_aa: CASSLHEATDTQYF; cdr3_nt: TGTGCCAGCAGCCTCCATGAAGCCACAGATACGCAGTATTTT
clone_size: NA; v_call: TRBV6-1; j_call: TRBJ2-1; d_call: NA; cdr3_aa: CASSPGQNRYSYNEQFF; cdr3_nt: TGTGCCAGCAGCCCCGGACAAAACCGATACTCCTACAATGAGCAGTTCTTC
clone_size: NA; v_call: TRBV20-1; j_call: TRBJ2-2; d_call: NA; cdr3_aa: CSEVGTSLFF; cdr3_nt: TGCAGTGAGGTGGGGACATCGCTGTTTTTT
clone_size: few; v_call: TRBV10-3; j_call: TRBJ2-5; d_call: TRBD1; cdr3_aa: CAISESSRGKETQYF; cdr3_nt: TGTGCCATCAGTGAGTCGAGCAGGGGGAAAGAGACCCAGTACTTC
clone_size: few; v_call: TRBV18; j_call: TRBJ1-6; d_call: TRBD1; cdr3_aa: CASSRLPGQGVSPLHF; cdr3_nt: TGTGCCAGCTCACGTTTACCGGGACAGGGGGTTTCACCCCTCCACTTT
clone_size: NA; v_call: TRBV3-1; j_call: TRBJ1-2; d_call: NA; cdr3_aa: CASSQGGLSGGYTF; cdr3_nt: TGTGCCAGCAGCCAAGGCGGCCTTTCGGGTGGCTACACCTTC
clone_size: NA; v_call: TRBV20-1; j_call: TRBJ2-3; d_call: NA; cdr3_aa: CSARDWAASDTQYF; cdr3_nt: TGCAGTGCTAGAGATTGGGCAGCATCAGATACGCAGTATTTT
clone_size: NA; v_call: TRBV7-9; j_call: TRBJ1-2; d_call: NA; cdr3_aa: CASSLAASPNYGYTF; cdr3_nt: TGTGCCAGCAGCTTAGCGGCCTCCCCAAACTATGGCTACACCTTC
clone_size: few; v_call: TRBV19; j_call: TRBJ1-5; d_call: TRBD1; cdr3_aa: CASSNRGFNQPQHF; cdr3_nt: TGTGCCAGTAGCAACAGGGGATTTAATCAGCCCCAGCATTTT
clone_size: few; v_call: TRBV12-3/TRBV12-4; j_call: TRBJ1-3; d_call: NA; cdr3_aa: CASRSRSLKGGNTIYF; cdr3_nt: TGTGCCAGCAGGTCACGGTCCCTGAAGGGAGGAAACACCATATATTTT
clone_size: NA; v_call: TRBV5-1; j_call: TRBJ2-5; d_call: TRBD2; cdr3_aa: CASSDGLAGKETQYF; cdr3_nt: TGCGCCAGCAGCGACGGACTAGCGGGGAAAGAGACCCAGTACTTC
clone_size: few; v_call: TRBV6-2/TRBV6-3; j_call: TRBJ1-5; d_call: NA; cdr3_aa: CASSYVVSNQPQHF; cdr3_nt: TGTGCCAGCAGTTACGTAGTTAGCAATCAGCCCCAGCATTTT
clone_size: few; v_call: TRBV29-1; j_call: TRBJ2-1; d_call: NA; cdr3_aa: CSVEEGRVSYNEQFF; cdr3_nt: TGCAGCGTTGAAGAAGGTAGGGTCTCCTACAATGAGCAGTTCTTC
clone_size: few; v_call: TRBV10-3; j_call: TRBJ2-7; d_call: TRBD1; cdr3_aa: CAISDRDRVYEQYF; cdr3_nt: TGTGCCATCAGTGACCGGGACAGGGTCTACGAGCAGTACTTC
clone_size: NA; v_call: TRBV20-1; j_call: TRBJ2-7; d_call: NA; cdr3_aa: CSARGQNSLYEQYF; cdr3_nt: TGCAGTGCTAGAGGGCAGAATTCACTCTACGAGCAGTACTTC
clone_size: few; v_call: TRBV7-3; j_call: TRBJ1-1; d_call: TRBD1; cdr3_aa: CASSSNRGGSTEAFF; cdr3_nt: TGTGCCAGCAGCTCTAACAGGGGCGGGTCGACTGAAGCTTTCTTT
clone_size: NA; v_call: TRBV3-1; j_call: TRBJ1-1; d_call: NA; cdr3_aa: CASSQDGTYSGAFF; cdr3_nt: TGTGCCAGCAGCCAAGATGGGACATATAGTGGAGCTTTCTTT
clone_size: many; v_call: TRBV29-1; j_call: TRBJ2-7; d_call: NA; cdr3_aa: CSVGRRGRPYEQYF; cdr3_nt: TGCAGCGTTGGAAGACGGGGCAGACCCTACGAGCAGTACTTC
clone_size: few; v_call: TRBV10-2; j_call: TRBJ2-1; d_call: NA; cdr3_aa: CASIASPYNEQFF; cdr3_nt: TGCGCCAGCATCGCTAGCCCTTACAATGAGCAGTTCTTC
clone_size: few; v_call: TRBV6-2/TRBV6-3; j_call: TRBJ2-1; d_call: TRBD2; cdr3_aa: CASSGTSGAYNEQFF; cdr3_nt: TGTGCCAGCAGTGGGACTAGCGGGGCCTACAATGAGCAGTTCTTC
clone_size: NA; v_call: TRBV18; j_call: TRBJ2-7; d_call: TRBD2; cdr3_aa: CASSHGTSGSSYEQYF; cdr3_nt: TGTGCCAGCTCACACGGGACTAGCGGGAGCTCCTACGAGCAGTACTTC
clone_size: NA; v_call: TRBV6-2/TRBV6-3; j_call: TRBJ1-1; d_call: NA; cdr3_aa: CASTNGGGTEAFF; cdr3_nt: TGTGCCAGCACTAACGGGGGGGGCACTGAAGCTTTCTTT
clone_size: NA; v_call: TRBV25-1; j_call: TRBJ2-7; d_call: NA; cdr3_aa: CASSGRQNFYEQYF; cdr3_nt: TGTGCCAGCAGTGGTAGGCAGAATTTCTACGAGCAGTACTTC
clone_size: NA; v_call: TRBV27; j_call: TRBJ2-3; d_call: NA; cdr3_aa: CASSLGAADTQYF; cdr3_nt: TGTGCCAGCAGTTTAGGAGCGGCGGATACGCAGTATTTT
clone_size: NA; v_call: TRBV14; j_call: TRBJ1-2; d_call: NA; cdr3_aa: CASSQDRGYTF; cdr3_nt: TGTGCCAGCAGCCAAGACCGGGGCTACACCTTC
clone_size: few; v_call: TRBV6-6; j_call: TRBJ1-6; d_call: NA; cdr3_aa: CASSYPRGLHF; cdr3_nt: TGTGCCAGCAGTTACCCTCGGGGGCTCCACTTT
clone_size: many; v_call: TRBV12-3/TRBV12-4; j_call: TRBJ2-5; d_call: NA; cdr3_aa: CASSLGGAGETQYF; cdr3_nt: TGTGCCAGCAGTTTAGGGGGGGCCGGAGAGACCCAGTACTTC
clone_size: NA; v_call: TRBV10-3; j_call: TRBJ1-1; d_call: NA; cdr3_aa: CATDSRQSRDTEAFF; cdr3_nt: TGTGCCACGGATTCGAGACAGTCTCGCGACACTGAAGCTTTCTTT